The clone carrying this TCR beta chain was detected ten times or more. The people who gave samples were healthy Caucasians from Russia, aged roughly 6 to 100. These data come from a study of blood T cells in healthy people across ages. As for the study in general: Capture by template switching was about one barcoded beta molecule per two T cells.

The V gene's germline CDR1 is MGHDK and CDR2 SYGVNS. This CDR3 comprises 16 residues. Trimming took 5 bases from V and 3 from J, leaving 17 bases between them. Through a sample-barcoded 5' primer and a J-beta primer mix, a second PCR was run for roughly 7 to 11 cycles. Each single sample gave us at least 2.5 million CDR3-containing paired-end reads. TCRdb re-called the 5' RACE reads with MiXCR, one entry per CDR3 protein. The sample lists about 700,000 distinct CDR3 sequences, roughly 32% occurring once. The material sequenced was blood. The TCR sequence derives from a woman older than 75 in good health. The V and J genes are TRBV25-1 and TRBJ2-1, with D perhaps matching TRBD1 or TRBD2 (6 bases each). CDR3 sequence: CASSSFGGLGYNEQFF. The DNA of the CDR3 is TGTGCCAGCAGTTCTTTCGGGGGCTTAGGCTACAATGAGCAGTTCTTC.